Each of the 14 T cell receptor beta chains below was sequenced from the same sample in a study of blood T cell repertoires in COVID-19. TCRdb keeps only in-frame clones here, not all; method: immunoSEQ multiplex PCR. The sample includes more than 95,000 clones, over 80% of them seen just once. Sequencing was carried out using peripheral blood. The source is a man older than 75 with acute or convalescent COVID-19.

The chain employs TRBV7-9 and TRBJ2-7; tentatively, D is TRBD2 (6 bases). Trimming pared 5 bases from V and 4 bases from J, leaving 15 bases between. Germline-derived CDR1 and CDR2 are SEHNR and FQNEAQ (reference sequence). The CDR3 covers 14 residues. The CDR3, as DNA: TGTGCCAGCAGCCTTGGTGGGGACTTGTACGAGCAGTACTTC. Amino acid sequence: CASSLGGDLYEQYF.

This chain links TRBV6-4 with TRBJ1-6, with D hard to call. Trimming removed 3 bases from V and 9 bases from J, with 12 bases in between. CDR1 and CDR2 (germline): MRHNA, SNTAGT. The CDR3 totals 14 residues. The CDR3 loop reads CASSESVGGSPLHF. For the CDR3, the DNA is TGTGCCAGCAGTGAAAGCGTCGGTGGTTCACCCCTCCACTTT.

In this sample, this clone turned up a few times. The V call is TRBV7-8, the J call TRBJ2-2, with 8 bases that match TRBD1. The ends lost 5 bases at V and 3 bases at J; junction bases unmatched: 5. The CDR3 spans 15 residues. The germline V gene has CDR1 SGHVS and CDR2 FQNEAQ. CDR3 coding DNA: TGTGCCAGCAGCGCCCAGACAGGGGACACCGGGGAGCTGTTTTTT. This sequence encodes CASSAQTGDTGELFF.

The chain is built from TRBV7-9 and TRBJ2-7; 14 nucleotides agree with TRBD2. This CDR3 region has 17 residues. J gave up 5 bases and V 4 bases, and 10 bases lay outside the gene matches. The V gene's germline CDR1 is SEHNR and CDR2 FQNEAQ (reference sequence). The CDR3 spells CASSSGGLAGDRDEQYF. The CDR3 bases are TGTGCCAGCAGCTCCGGGGGACTAGCGGGAGATAGGGACGAGCAGTACTTC.

This rearrangement joins TRBV11-3 to TRBJ2-7, with 11 bases identical to TRBD2. Germline CDR1 and CDR2: SGHNT and YENEEA. Germline trimming cut 5 bases from V and 3 bases from J; bases unmatched to any gene: 9. This CDR3 region has 16 residues. The CDR3 here is CASSISGTSGYYEQYF. The CDR3 DNA is TGTGCCAGCAGCATTTCCGGGACTAGCGGATACTACGAGCAGTACTTC.

The chain links TRBV7-9 to TRBJ1-5; no definite D call. With 3 bases removed from V and 4 bases from J, the gap between germline ends came to 10 bases. The CDR3 consists of 14 residues. The germline gives CDR1 SEHNR, CDR2 FQNEAQ (reference sequence). This chain's CDR3 is CASSLVGGNQPQHF. The CDR3 nucleotides read TGTGCCAGCAGCTTGGTTGGAGGGAATCAGCCCCAGCATTTT.

The chain has TRBV6-2 or TRBV6-3 and TRBJ1-1; TRBD1 is a possible D gene (5 bases). Germline V lookup: CDR1 MNHEY, CDR2 SVGEGT. This CDR3 contains 13 residues. Trimming stripped 0 bases from V and 6 bases from J, with 8 bases between. CDR3 bases: TGTGCCAGCAGTTACTCGGCAGGGTCTGAAGCTTTCTTT. Translation gives CASSYSAGSEAFF.

The chain is built from TRBV4-1 and TRBJ2-7; 7 bases are a match to TRBD1. The CDR3 contains 13 residues. Germline trimming cut 8 bases from V and 4 bases from J; bases unmatched to any gene: 8. CDR1 is MGHRA, CDR2 YSYEKL, per germline. The DNA for the CDR3 is TGCGCCAGCGCCGGGAACAGGGGATACGAGCAGTACTTC. Its protein is CASAGNRGYEQYF.

The chain has TRBV11-2 and TRBJ1-6; D not certain. The germline CDR1 and CDR2 sequences are SGHAT and FQNNGV. This CDR3 is built from 12 residues. Trimming pared 3 bases from V and 10 bases from J, leaving 7 bases between. This CDR3 reads CASSFAQSPLHF. DNA for the CDR3: TGTGCCAGCAGCTTCGCACAATCACCCCTCCACTTT.

CDR3 bases: TGTGCCTGGAGGACCGGAGGGGCGGCTAACTATGGCTACACCTTC. This codes for CAWRTGGAANYGYTF. The V and J genes are TRBV30 and TRBJ1-2; TRBD1 might be the D (5 bases). The V gene's germline CDR1 is GTSNPN and CDR2 SVGIG (reference sequence). The CDR3 consists of 15 residues. Trimming stripped 3 bases from V and 0 bases from J, with 14 bases between.

This chain uses TRBV5-5 with TRBJ2-3; 10 bases line up with TRBD2. This CDR3 is 14 amino acids long. CDR1 and CDR2 (germline): SGHKS, YYEKEE (reference sequence). The V gene end was trimmed by 8 bases and the J gene end by 5 bases; junction bases not matched to a gene: 8. In DNA, the CDR3 is TGTGCCAGTTCTAGCGGGGGAATTGGAGATACGCAGTATTTT. Translated, it gives CASSSGGIGDTQYF.

The rearrangement links TRBV2 to TRBJ2-7, with D unresolved. This CDR3 is 11 amino acids long. Between the trimmed V and J ends, which lost 4 bases and 5 bases, there was a span of 6 bases. Germline lookup yields CDR1 SNHLY and CDR2 FYNNEI. This CDR3 is CASSGRDEQYF. CDR3 nucleotides: TGTGCCAGCAGTGGACGGGACGAGCAGTACTTC.

This clone was recorded only once. The rearrangement links TRBV27 to TRBJ2-7; perhaps TRBD1 as D (5 bases). The CDR3 runs 17 residues. Germline CDR1 MNHEY, CDR2 SMNVEV (reference sequence). V lost 2 bases, J lost 5 bases, and 22 bases lay in between. CDR3 region: CASSLNPPKGPKDEQYF. CDR3 sequence (DNA): TGTGCCAGCAGTTTAAACCCGCCGAAGGGGCCCAAGGACGAGCAGTACTTC.

V gene TRBV6-2 or TRBV6-3 combines with J gene TRBJ1-6; 7 positions match TRBD1. Germline values: CDR1 MNHEY, CDR2 SVGEGT. This CDR3 comprises 14 residues. J lost 9 bases, V lost 5 bases, and 7 bases had no gene match. CDR3 protein: CASSNTGESSPLHF. The CDR3 nucleotides read TGTGCCAGCAGTAATACAGGGGAGAGTTCACCCCTCCACTTT.